One and the same sample provided the 7 T cell receptor beta chains below, sequenced in a study of PD-1 blockade in classical Hodgkin lymphoma. Time point specified: cycle 4 day 1 (C4D1), after more than five weeks of nivolumab. No patient escaped relapse after autologous stem cell transplantation, and brentuximab vedotin exposure varied. The data were produced by immunoSEQ multiplex PCR, yet TCRdb's version contains in-frame clones alone and is incomplete. The sample consists of about 52,000 clones, approximately 86% of them appearing once. Source: peripheral blood mononuclear cells (PBMCs), taken before the fourth cycle of nivolumab. These receptors all stem from a human donor with classical Hodgkin lymphoma.

This chain links TRBV7-2 with TRBJ1-1, with 7 bases that match TRBD1. Per the germline V gene, CDR1 is SGHTA and CDR2 is FQGNSA. With V trimmed by 4 bases and J by 0 bases, 17 bases remained unmatched. CDR3 size: 19 residues. The CDR3 DNA follows: TGTGCCAGCAGCTACTCACGGAGGGGGCGAACTATCATGAACACTGAAGCTTTCTTT. Encoded protein: CASSYSRRGRTIMNTEAFF.

V gene TRBV4-3 combines with J gene TRBJ1-5; TRBD1 might be the D (5 bases). This CDR3 comprises 15 residues. Trimming stripped 0 bases from V and 4 bases from J, with 10 bases between. Germline CDR1 reads LGHNA; CDR2 reads YSLEER. CDR3 in amino acids: CASSQDGSGNQPQHF. CDR3 coding DNA: TGCGCCAGCAGCCAAGATGGGTCAGGGAATCAGCCCCAGCATTTT.

The V and J genes are TRBV5-8 and TRBJ1-6; tentative D call: TRBD1 (5 bases). The CDR3 covers 15 residues. The V gene's germline CDR1 is SGHTS and CDR2 YDEGEE. Trimming pared 5 bases from V and 6 bases from J, leaving 15 bases between. The CDR3 sequence is CASRSAQGSNSPLHF. The CDR3 nucleotides are TGTGCCAGCAGGTCTGCGCAGGGCAGTAATTCACCCCTCCACTTT.

This rearrangement joins TRBV21-1 to TRBJ2-7. TRBV21-1 counts as a pseudogene. CDR3 length equals 14 residues. The chain's CDR3 is CASSKGPGSYEQYF. The CDR3 nucleotides read TGTGCCAGCAGCAAAGGTCCTGGGTCCTACGAGCAGTACTTC.

This rearrangement joins TRBV4-2 to TRBJ2-6; the D gene is possibly TRBD1 (6 bases). The V gene's germline CDR1 is LGHNA and CDR2 YNFKEQ. The CDR3 covers 17 residues. V lost 3 bases and J lost 0, with 12 bases in between. CDR3 protein: CASSHPQGSSGANVLTF. The CDR3 DNA sequence: TGTGCCAGCAGCCACCCTCAGGGGAGCTCTGGGGCCAACGTCCTGACTTTC.

This chain joins TRBV19 and TRBJ2-5; tentatively, D is TRBD1 (7 bases). The V end lost 8 bases, the J end lost 0 bases, and 10 bases lay between the germline ends. CDR1 LNHDA and CDR2 SQIVND come from the germline V gene (reference sequence). The CDR3 is 13 residues long. The CDR3: CASAGQHQETQYF. CDR3 sequence (DNA): TGTGCCAGTGCGGGACAGCACCAAGAGACCCAGTACTTC. The variable domain in full, completed from reference TRBV19 and TRBJ2-5, reads DGGITQSPKYLFRKEGQNVTLSCEQNLNHDAMYWYRQDPGQGLRLIYYSQIVNDFQKGDIAEGYSVSREKKESFPLTVTSAQKNPTAFYLCASAGQHQETQYFGPGTRLLVL.

The sample holds a few counts of this clone. V is TRBV28 and J is TRBJ1-5; D is unresolved. The CDR3 length is 17 residues. Germline V gene sequence: CDR1 MDHEN, CDR2 SYDVKM. Trimming stripped 1 base from V and 0 bases from J, with 13 bases between. The CDR3 sequence is CASSLLAAGRSNQPQHF. The CDR3 DNA is TGTGCCAGCAGTTTATTAGCGGCAGGACGTAGCAATCAGCCCCAGCATTTT.